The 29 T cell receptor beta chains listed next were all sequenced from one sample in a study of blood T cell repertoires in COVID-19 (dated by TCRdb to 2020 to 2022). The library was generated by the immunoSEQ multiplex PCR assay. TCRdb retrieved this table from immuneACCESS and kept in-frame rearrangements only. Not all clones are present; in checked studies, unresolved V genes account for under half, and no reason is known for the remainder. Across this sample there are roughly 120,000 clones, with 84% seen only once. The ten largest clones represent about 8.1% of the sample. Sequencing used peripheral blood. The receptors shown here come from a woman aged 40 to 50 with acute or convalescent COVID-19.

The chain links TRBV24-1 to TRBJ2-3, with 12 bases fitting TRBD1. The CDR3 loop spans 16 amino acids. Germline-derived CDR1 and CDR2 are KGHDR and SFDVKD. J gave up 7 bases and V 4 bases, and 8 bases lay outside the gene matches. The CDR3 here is CATSDTGTGGRNTQYF. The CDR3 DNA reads TGTGCCACCAGTGACACCGGGACAGGGGGCCGGAATACGCAGTATTTT.

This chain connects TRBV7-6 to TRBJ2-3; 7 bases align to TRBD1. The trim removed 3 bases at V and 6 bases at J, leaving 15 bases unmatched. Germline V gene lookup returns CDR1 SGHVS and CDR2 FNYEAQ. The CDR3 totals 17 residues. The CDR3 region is CASSFPSRGGRMDTQYF. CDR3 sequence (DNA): TGTGCCAGCAGCTTCCCCTCGAGAGGGGGCAGGATGGATACGCAGTATTTT.

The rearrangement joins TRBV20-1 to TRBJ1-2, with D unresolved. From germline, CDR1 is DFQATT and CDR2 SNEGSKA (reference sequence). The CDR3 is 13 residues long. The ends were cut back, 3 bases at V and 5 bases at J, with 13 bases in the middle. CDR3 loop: CSASNVASYGYTF. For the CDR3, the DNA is TGCAGTGCTAGTAACGTGGCCTCGTATGGCTACACCTTC.

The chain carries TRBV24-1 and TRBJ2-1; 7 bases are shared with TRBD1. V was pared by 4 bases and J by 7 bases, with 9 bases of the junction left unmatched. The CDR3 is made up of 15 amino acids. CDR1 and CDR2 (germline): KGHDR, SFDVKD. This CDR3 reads CATSESRQGRNEQFF. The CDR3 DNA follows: TGTGCCACCAGTGAATCCCGACAGGGTAGGAATGAGCAGTTCTTC.

CDR3 loop: CATSDPPGHENEKLFF. The CDR3 DNA follows: TGTGCCACCAGTGATCCGCCGGGACACGAGAATGAAAAACTGTTTTTT. The chain recombines TRBV24-1 with TRBJ1-4; tentatively, D is TRBD1 (6 bases). CDR3 size: 16 residues. From germline, CDR1 is KGHDR and CDR2 SFDVKD. The germline V and J ends were trimmed by 3 bases and 5 bases, with 15 bases remaining between them.

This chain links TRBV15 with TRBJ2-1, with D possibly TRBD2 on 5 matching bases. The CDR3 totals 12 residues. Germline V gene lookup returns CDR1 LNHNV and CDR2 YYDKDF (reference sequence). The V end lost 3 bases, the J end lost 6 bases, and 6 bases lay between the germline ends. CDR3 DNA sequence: TGTGCCACCAGCAGCGCGGGCAATGAGCAGTTCTTC. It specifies CATSSAGNEQFF.

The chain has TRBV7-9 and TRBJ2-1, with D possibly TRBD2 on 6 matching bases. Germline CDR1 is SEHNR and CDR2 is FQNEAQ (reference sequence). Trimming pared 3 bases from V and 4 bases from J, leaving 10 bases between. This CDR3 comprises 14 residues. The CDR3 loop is CASSFAGQYNEQFF. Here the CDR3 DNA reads TGTGCCAGCAGCTTCGCGGGGCAATACAATGAGCAGTTCTTC.

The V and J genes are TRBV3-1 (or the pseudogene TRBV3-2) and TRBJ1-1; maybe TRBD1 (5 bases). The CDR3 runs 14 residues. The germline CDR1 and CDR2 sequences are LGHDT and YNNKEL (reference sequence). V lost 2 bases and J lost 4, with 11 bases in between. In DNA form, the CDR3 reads TGTGCCAGCAGCCAATCAGGGTCCTTCACTGAAGCTTTCTTT. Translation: CASSQSGSFTEAFF.

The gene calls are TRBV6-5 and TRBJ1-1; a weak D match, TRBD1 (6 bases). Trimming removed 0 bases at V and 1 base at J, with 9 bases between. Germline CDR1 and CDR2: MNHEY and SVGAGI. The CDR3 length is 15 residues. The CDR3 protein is CASSYSNRANTEAFF. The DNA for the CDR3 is TGTGCCAGCAGTTACTCGAACAGGGCGAACACTGAAGCTTTCTTT.

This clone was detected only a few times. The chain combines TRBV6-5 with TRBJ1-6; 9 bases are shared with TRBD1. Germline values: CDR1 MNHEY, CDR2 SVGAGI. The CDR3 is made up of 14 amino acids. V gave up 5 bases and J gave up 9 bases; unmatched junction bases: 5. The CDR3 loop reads CASSTNRGRSPLHF. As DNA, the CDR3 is TGTGCCAGCAGTACCAACAGGGGGCGTTCACCCCTCCACTTT.

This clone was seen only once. The CDR3 nucleotides are TGTGCCAGCAGCTTAGCGTATGGGGGACACACAGATACGCAGTATTTT. Amino acids: CASSLAYGGHTDTQYF. The chain joins TRBV7-2 to TRBJ2-3; TRBD1 might be the D (6 bases). CDR3 length: 16 residues. Germline CDR1 is SGHTA and CDR2 is FQGNSA. Trimming left V 0 bases short and J 2 bases short, with 12 bases between.

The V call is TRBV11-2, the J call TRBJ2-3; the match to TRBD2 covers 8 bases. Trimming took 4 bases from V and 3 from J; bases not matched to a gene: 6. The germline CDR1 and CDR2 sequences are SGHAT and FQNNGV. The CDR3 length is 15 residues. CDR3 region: CASSSPKRGTDTQYF. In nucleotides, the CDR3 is TGTGCCAGCAGCTCCCCCAAGCGGGGGACAGATACGCAGTATTTT.

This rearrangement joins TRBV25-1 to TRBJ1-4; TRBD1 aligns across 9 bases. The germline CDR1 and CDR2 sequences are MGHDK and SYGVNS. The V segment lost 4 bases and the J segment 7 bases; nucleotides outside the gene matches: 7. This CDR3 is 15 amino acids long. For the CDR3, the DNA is TGTGCCAGCAGTGGATGGACAGGGGAGGGTGAAAAACTGTTTTTT. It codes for CASSGWTGEGEKLFF.

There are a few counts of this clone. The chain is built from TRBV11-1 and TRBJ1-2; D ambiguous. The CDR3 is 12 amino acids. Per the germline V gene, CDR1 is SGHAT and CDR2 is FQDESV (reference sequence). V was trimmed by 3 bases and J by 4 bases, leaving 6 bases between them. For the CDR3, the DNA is TGTGCCAGCAGCTTCGAAGCCTATGGCTACACCTTC. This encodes CASSFEAYGYTF.

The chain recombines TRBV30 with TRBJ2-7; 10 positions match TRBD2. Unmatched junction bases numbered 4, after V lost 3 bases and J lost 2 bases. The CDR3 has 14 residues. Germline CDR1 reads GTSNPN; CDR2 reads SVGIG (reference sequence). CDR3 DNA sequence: TGTGCCTGGAGGGAGCGGGGGGGTACCTACGAGCAGTACTTC. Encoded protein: CAWRERGGTYEQYF.

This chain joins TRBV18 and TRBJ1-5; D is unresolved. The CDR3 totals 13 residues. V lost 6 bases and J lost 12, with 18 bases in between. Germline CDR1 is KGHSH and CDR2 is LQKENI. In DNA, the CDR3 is TGTGCCAGCTCCCAGACCCGGGAGGCCCACCAGCATTTT. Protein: CASSQTREAHQHF.

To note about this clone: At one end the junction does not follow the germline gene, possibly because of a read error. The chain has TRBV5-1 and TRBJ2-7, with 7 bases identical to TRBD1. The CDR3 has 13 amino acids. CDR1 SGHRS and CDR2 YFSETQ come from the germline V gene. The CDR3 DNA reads TGCGCCAGCAGCGGCGGACAGGAGTACGTGCAGTACTTC. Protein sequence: CASSGGQEYVQYF.

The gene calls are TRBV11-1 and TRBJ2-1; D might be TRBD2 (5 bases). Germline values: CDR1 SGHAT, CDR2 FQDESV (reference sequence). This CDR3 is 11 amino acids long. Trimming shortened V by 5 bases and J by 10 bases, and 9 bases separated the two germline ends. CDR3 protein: CASSTGKEQFF. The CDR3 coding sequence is TGTGCCAGCAGCACCGGGAAAGAGCAGTTCTTC.

The CDR3, as DNA: TGTGCCAGCAGCAAATCTACAGGGGTGGGAGAAAAACTGTTTTTT. It is translated as CASSKSTGVGEKLFF. The rearrangement uses TRBV2 and TRBJ1-4; 7 nucleotides align to TRBD1. The CDR3 runs 15 residues. After removal of 6 bases from V and 8 bases from J, the junction contained 12 bases not matched to a gene. Germline values: CDR1 SNHLY, CDR2 FYNNEI.

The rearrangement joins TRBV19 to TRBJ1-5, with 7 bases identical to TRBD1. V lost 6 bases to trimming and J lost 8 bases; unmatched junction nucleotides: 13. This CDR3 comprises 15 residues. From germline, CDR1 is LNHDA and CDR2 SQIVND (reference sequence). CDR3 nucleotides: TGTGCCAGTAGCTCGTCGGGACAGCTTACTGAGCCCCAGCATTTT. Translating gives CASSSSGQLTEPQHF.

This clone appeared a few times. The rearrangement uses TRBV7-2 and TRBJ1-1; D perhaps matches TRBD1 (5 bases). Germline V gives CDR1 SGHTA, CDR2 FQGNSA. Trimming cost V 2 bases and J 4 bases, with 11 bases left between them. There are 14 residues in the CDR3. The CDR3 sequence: CASSLIRGGTEAFF. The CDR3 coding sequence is TGTGCCAGCAGCTTAATCCGCGGGGGCACTGAAGCTTTCTTT.

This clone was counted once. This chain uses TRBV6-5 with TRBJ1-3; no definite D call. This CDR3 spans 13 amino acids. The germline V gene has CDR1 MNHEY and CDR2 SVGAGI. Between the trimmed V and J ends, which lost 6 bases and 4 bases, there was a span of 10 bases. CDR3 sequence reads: CASSATPGNTIYF. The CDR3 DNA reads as TGTGCCAGCAGCGCTACTCCCGGAAACACCATATATTTT.

CDR3 in DNA: TGCGCCAGCAGCCCGGGGGACAGCCTAAACCACTATAATTCACCCCTCCACTTT. Translating gives CASSPGDSLNHYNSPLHF. The V call is TRBV5-1, the J call TRBJ1-6; TRBD1 matches at 7 bases. CDR1 and CDR2 (germline): SGHRS, YFSETQ. V was clipped by 4 bases and J by 3 bases; unmatched bases: 13. The CDR3 runs 18 residues.

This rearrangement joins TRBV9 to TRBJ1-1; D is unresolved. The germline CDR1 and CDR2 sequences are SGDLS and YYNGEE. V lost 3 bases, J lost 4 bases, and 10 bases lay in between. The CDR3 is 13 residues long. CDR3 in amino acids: CASSAYRSTEAFF. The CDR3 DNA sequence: TGTGCCAGCAGCGCGTACCGGAGCACTGAAGCTTTCTTT.

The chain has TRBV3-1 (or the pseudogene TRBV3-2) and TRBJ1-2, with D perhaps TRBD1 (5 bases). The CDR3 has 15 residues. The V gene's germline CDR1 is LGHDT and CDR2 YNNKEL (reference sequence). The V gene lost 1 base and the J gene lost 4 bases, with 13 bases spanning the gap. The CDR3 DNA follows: TGTGCCAGCAGCCAAGCACCTCAGGGTGCCTATGGCTACACCTTC. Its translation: CASSQAPQGAYGYTF.

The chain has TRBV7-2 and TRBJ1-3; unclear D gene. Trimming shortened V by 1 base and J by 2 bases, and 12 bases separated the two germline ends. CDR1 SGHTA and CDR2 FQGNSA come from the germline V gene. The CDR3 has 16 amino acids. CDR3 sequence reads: CASSLGPGNPGNTIYF. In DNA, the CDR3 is TGTGCCAGCAGCTTAGGTCCGGGTAACCCTGGAAACACCATATATTTT.

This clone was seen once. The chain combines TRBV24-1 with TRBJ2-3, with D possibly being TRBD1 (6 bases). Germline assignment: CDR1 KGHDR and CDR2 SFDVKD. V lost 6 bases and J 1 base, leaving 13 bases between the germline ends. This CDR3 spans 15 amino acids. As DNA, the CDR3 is TGTGCCACCAGTAGAGGACAGAGTGGCACAGATACGCAGTATTTT. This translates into CATSRGQSGTDTQYF.

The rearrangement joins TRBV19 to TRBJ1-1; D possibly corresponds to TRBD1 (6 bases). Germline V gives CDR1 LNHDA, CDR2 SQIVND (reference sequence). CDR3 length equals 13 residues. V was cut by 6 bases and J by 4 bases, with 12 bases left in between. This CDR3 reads CASRQQGFTEAFF. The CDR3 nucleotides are TGTGCCAGTAGACAACAGGGTTTCACTGAAGCTTTCTTT.

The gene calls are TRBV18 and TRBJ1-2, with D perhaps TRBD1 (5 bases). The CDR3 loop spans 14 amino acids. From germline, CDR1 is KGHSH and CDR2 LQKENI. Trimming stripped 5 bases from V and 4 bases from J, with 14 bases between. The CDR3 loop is CASSTGGVSYGYTF. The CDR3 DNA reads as TGTGCCAGCTCAACCGGAGGGGTCAGCTATGGCTACACCTTC.